This paragraph covers one T cell receptor beta chain sequence. The antigen is not known. One junction end does not reproduce the germline sequence, and a read error may be involved. These data belong to a study of CD8 T cells in ankylosing spondylitis. The CDR3 is 12 amino acids. Germline-derived CDR1 and CDR2 are MDHEN and SYDVKM. Via MiXCR, TCRdb re-called the 5' RACE reads, giving one row per CDR3 protein. The sample shows about 390,000 distinct CDR3 sequences, 20% to 25% of them seen only once. Study-level results: Disease-linked clones displayed a CD8+ phenotype and appeared relatively rarely in peripheral blood. Made up of 7 to 9 highly homologous variants, a TCR beta motif appeared characteristic of ankylosing spondylitis blood. Matched synovial fluid from ankylosing spondylitis patients was reported to be enriched for disease-linked clones.

The sample taken for sequencing was blood, either unsorted or a sorted T cell fraction (not recorded which). The source of this sequence is a male donor with ankylosing spondylitis. The rearrangement uses TRBV28 and TRBJ2-1; tentatively, D is TRBD2 (5 bases). As DNA, the CDR3 is TGTGCCAGCAGTAACGACCTGCGCCACGGGATCTTC. Its translation: CASSNDLRHGIF.